These T cell receptor beta chains were read from a single sample in a study of human T cells and chemical hapten exposure. TCRdb reprocessed the RACE reads via MiXCR and lists one record per CDR3 protein. This sample has under 65,000 distinct CDR3 sequences; approximately 8.8% occur once, and the top ten carry around 14%. The sequences come from whole blood, collected in connection with sensitization to the hapten diphenylcyclopropenone (DPC). These receptors all stem from a woman aged 35 to 49 with alopecia areata. Some clones in this sample may be carry-over from other donors' samples. CDR3s include the opening cysteine and the closing phenylalanine or tryptophan. D genes are given only for firm matches. Where a row states a size, it is once, few, many or the class of an expanded clone; other rows omit it.

cdr3_nt | cdr3_aa | clone_size | d_call | j_call | v_call
TGTGCCAGCAGTTTCCAGGGGGCAGGAGGAAACACCATATATTTT | CASSFQGAGGNTIYF | many | TRBD1 | TRBJ1-3 | TRBV12-3/TRBV12-4
TGTGCCAGCAGTTCCGGGACAGTTTACGAGCAGTACTTC | CASSSGTVYEQYF | few | TRBD1 | TRBJ2-7 | TRBV28
TGTGCCAGCAGCCGCGCTGACGTCTTCTCTGGAAACACCATATATTTT | CASSRADVFSGNTIYF | few | . | TRBJ1-3 | TRBV7-3
TGTGCCAGCAGCTTACAGTCGGGGGGCAGGTCCTACGAGCAGTACTTC | CASSLQSGGRSYEQYF | . | . | TRBJ2-7 | TRBV7-6
TGTGCCAGCAGTTTAGCCCAGGGGTATCAAGAGACCCAGTACTTC | CASSLAQGYQETQYF | many | . | TRBJ2-5 | TRBV12-3/TRBV12-4
TGCAGTGCTAGGCGGGACTTGACCTACGAGCAGTACTTC | CSARRDLTYEQYF | . | . | TRBJ2-7 | TRBV20-1
TGCGCCAGCAGCGGAGGGACTAGCGGGGGGAAAGGTACAGATACGCAGTATTTT | CASSGGTSGGKGTDTQYF | . | TRBD2 | TRBJ2-3 | TRBV5-1
TGTGCCAGCAGTTCGGTCGGGGCCGTAAGCCACGAGCAGTACTTC | CASSSVGAVSHEQYF | few | . | TRBJ2-7 | TRBV28
TGTGCCACTCGTGAGGGCGCTTACACTGAAGCTTTCTTT | CATREGAYTEAFF | . | . | TRBJ1-1 | TRBV24-1
TGTGCCAGCAGTTACTCGACTGGGGGAGGAATGACCACTGAAGCTTTCTTT | CASSYSTGGGMTTEAFF | . | . | TRBJ1-1 | TRBV6-5
TGCGCCAGCAGCTTGCTGGGCGGGAACACTGAAGCTTTCTTT | CASSLLGGNTEAFF | few | . | TRBJ1-1 | TRBV5-1
TGTGCCAGCAGTCCCGGACGGAGTCAGCCCCAGCATTTT | CASSPGRSQPQHF | many | . | TRBJ1-5 | TRBV27
TGTGCCAGCAGCCAAGTCTCTGATTGGAGCACAGATACGCAGTATTTT | CASSQVSDWSTDTQYF | many | . | TRBJ2-3 | TRBV3-1
TGTGCCAGCAGTGAAAGCGGGGGGGCAACAGATACGCAGTATTTT | CASSESGGATDTQYF | many | TRBD2 | TRBJ2-3 | TRBV6-4
TGCGCCAGCAGCCGGGACAACTACGAGCAGTACTTC | CASSRDNYEQYF | few | . | TRBJ2-7 | TRBV5-1
TGCGCCAGCAGCTTGATAAGCGGTAATGAGCAGTTCTTC | CASSLISGNEQFF | few | . | TRBJ2-1 | TRBV5-1
TGCAGTGCCCCGACAGGGATCTATGGCTACACCTTC | CSAPTGIYGYTF | . | TRBD1 | TRBJ1-2 | TRBV20-1
TGTGCCAGCAGTCCGCTCGGGGTAGTCAATCAGCCCCAGCATTTT | CASSPLGVVNQPQHF | . | . | TRBJ1-5 | TRBV12-3/TRBV12-4
TGTGCCAGCAGCTTAGAGAGGGGCGGCTATGGCTACACCTTC | CASSLERGGYGYTF | many | . | TRBJ1-2 | TRBV11-2
TGTGCCAGCAGTTACACCTACGAGCAGTACTTC | CASSYTYEQYF | few | . | TRBJ2-7 | TRBV28
TGTGCCGCCGGACTAGCGGGCTTCGCGAACACCGGGGAGCTGTTTTTT | CAAGLAGFANTGELFF | many | TRBD2 | TRBJ2-2 | TRBV6-1
TGCGCCAGCAGCTTGGTCCTCGGGCGAACGAACACTGAAGCTTTCTTT | CASSLVLGRTNTEAFF | many | . | TRBJ1-1 | TRBV5-1
TGTGCCAGCAGCTTGGACGGAACAGGGTGGCAGTACTTC | CASSLDGTGWQYF | many | . | TRBJ2-7 | TRBV5-4
TGCAGCGTTGAAAAGAGGGTAACAGATACGCAGTATTTT | CSVEKRVTDTQYF | many | . | TRBJ2-3 | TRBV29-1